The clone carrying this TCR beta chain was recorded a few times. Antigen unknown. CDR1 and CDR2 (germline): MNHEY, SVGEGT. V lost 4 bases, J lost 1 base, and 15 bases stayed unmatched. CDR3 length equals 19 residues. Construction of the TCR beta libraries employed iRepertoire HTBI primers in conjunction with Arm-PCR of CDR3 regions. TCRdb reanalysed the multiplex PCR reads using MiXCR and keeps one entry per CDR3 protein. The sample carries around 460,000 distinct CDR3 sequences, about 20% recorded once. This sample was taken from a study of regulatory T cells in long-lasting Graves disease. Study-level information: Over 5 years of antithyroid drugs with positive TSH receptor antibodies was taken to mean persistent Graves' disease.

General study points: Newly diagnosed Graves' patients had higher TCR diversity than persistent ones.

Noted time point: persistent/refractory GD, antithyroid drugs over 5 years with positive TRAb. PBMC RNA served as the TCR library source. The rearrangement uses TRBV6-2 or TRBV6-3 and TRBJ1-5; 8 nucleotides agree with TRBD1. The material was peripheral blood mononuclear cells (PBMCs), obtained when the disease was refractory, from a patient treated with antithyroid drugs. The receptor was isolated from a female donor with Graves disease. The chain's CDR3 is CASSSPRRDRPFSNQPQHF. CDR3 DNA: TGTGCCAGCAGTTCCCCCCGACGGGACAGGCCATTCAGCAATCAGCCCCAGCATTTT.